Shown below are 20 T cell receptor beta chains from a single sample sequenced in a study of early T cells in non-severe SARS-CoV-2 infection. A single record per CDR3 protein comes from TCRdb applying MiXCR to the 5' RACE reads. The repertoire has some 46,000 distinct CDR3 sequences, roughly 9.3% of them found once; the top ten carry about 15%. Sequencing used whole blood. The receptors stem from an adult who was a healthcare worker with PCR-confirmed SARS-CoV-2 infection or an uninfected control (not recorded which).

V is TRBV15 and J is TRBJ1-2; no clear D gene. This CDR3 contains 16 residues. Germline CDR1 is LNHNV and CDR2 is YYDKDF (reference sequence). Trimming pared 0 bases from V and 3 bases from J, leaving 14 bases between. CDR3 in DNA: TGTGCCACCAGCAGAGAGGGCTTCGACTTAGACTATGGCTACACCTTC. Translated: CATSREGFDLDYGYTF.

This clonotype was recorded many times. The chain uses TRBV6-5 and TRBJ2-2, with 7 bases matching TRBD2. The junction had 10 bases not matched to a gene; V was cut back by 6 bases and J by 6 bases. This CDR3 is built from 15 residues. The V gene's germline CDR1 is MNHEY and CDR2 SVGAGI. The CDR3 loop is CASSLRRERPGELFF. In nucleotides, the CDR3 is TGTGCCAGCAGCCTCAGGCGGGAGCGCCCCGGGGAGCTGTTTTTT.

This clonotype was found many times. CDR3 sequence (DNA): TGCGCCAGCAGCCAATCTGCGGGAGTCGTTGTGGGCACAGATACGCAGTATTTT. This codes for CASSQSAGVVVGTDTQYF. The chain recombines TRBV4-3 with TRBJ2-3; 7 bases map to TRBD2. Germline V gives CDR1 LGHNA, CDR2 YSLEER. This CDR3 comprises 18 residues. Trimming removed 2 bases from V and 1 base from J; junction bases left unmatched: 12.

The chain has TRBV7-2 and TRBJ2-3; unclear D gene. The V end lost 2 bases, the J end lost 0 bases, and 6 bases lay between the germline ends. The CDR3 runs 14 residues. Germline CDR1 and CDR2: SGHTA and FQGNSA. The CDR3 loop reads CASSLRGSTDTQYF. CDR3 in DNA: TGTGCCAGCAGCTTACGTGGGAGCACAGATACGCAGTATTTT.

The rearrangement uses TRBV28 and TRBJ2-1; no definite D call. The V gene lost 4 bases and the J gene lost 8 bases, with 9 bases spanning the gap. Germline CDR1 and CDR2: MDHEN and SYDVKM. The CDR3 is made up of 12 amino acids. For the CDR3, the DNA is TGTGCCAGCAGTTACTCGCTTGATGAGCAGTTCTTC. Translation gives CASSYSLDEQFF.

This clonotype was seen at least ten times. DNA of the CDR3: TGCAGTGCTAGAGAACAGGGGACCCAAGAGACCCAGTACTTC. Amino acids: CSAREQGTQETQYF. This sequence joins TRBV20-1 and TRBJ2-5; 7 bases match TRBD1. Trimming at V came to 0 bases and at J to 1 base, leaving 2 bases not matched to a gene. Germline CDR1 and CDR2: DFQATT and SNEGSKA (reference sequence). This CDR3 is 14 amino acids long.

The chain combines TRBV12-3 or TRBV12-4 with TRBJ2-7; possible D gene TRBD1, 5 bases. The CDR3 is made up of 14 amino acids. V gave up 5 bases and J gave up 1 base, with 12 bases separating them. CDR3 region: CASSPRAGSYEQYF. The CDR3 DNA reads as TGTGCCAGCAGTCCCCGGGCAGGGTCCTACGAGCAGTACTTC.

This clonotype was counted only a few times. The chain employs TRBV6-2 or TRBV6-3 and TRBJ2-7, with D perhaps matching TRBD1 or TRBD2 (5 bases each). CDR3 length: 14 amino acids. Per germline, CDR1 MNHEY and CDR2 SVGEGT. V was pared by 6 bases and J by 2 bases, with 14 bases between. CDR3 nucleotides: TGTGCCAGCAGACCCGGGACCGTAGCCTACGAGCAGTACTTC. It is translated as CASRPGTVAYEQYF.

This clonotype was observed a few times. CDR3 sequence (DNA): TGTGCCAGCAGCCTTAGCGGGAGGGCCGACACCGGGGAGCTGTTTTTT. Its translation: CASSLSGRADTGELFF. The V gene is TRBV7-2, the J gene TRBJ2-2; 11 bases line up with TRBD2. CDR1 is SGHTA, CDR2 FQGNSA, per germline. The CDR3 loop spans 16 amino acids. The ends lost 5 bases at V and 3 bases at J; junction bases unmatched: 5.

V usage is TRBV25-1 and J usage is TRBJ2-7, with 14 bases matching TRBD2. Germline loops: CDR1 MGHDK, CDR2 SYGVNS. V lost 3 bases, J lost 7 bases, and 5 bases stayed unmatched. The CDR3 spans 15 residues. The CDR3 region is CASSDSGLAGEEQYF. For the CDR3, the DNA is TGTGCCAGCAGTGACTCGGGACTAGCGGGAGAGGAGCAGTACTTC.

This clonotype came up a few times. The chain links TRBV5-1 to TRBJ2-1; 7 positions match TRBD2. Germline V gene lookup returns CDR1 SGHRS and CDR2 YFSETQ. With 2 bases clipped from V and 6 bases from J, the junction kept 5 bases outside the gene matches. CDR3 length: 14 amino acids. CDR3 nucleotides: TGCGCCAGCAGCTTCCCTAGCGGTAGCAATGAGCAGTTCTTC. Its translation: CASSFPSGSNEQFF.

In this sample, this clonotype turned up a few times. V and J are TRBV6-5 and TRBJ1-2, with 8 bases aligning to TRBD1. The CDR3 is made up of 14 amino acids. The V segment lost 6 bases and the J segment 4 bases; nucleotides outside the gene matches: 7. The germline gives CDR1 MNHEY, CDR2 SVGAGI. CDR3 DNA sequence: TGTGCCAGCAGCCAAGGACAGGGTAGCTATGGCTACACCTTC. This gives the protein CASSQGQGSYGYTF.

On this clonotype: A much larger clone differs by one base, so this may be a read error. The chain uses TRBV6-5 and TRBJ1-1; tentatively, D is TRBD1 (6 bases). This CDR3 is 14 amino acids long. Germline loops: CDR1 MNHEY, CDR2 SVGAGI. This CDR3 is CSSSFQQGNTEAFF. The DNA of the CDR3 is TGTTCCAGCAGTTTCCAACAGGGTAACACTGAAGCTTTCTTT.

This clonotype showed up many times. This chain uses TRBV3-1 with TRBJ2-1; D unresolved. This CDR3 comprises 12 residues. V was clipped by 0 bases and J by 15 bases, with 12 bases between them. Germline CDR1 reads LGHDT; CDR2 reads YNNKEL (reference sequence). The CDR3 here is CASSQDTWLRFF. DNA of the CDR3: TGTGCCAGCAGCCAAGATACCTGGCTTAGGTTCTTC.

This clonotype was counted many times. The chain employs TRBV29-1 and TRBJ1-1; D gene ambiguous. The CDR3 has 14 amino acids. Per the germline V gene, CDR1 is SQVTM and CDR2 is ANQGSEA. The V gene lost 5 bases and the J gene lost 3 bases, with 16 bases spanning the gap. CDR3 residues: CSVQGLVGDTEAFF. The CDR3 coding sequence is TGCAGCGTTCAAGGGCTCGTTGGTGACACTGAAGCTTTCTTT.

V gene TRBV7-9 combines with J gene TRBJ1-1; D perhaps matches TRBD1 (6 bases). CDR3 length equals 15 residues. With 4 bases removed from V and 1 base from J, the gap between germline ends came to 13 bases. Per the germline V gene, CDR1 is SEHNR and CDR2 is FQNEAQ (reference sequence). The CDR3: CASSSQDSPNTEAFF. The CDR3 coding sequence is TGTGCCAGCAGCTCACAGGACAGCCCGAACACTGAAGCTTTCTTT. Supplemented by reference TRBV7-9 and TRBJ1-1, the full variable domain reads DTGVSQNPRHKITKRGQNVTFRCDPISEHNRLYWYRQTLGQGPEFLTYFQNEAQLEKSRLLSDRFSAERPKGSFSTLEIQRTEQGDSAMYLCASSSQDSPNTEAFFGQGTRLTVV.

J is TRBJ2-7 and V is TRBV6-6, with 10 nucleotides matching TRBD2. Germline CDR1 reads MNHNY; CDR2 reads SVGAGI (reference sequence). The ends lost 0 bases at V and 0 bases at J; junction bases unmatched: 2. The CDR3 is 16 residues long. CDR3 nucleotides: TGTGCCAGCAGTTACTCTGGGACTAGCGTCTCCTACGAGCAGTACTTC. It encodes CASSYSGTSVSYEQYF.

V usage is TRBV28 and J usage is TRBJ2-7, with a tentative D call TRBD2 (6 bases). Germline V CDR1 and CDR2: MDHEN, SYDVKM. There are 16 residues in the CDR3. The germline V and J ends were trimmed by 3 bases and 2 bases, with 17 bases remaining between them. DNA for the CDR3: TGTGCCAGCAGTTTGGGGAGTCTAGCGAGTACCTACGAGCAGTACTTC. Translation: CASSLGSLASTYEQYF.

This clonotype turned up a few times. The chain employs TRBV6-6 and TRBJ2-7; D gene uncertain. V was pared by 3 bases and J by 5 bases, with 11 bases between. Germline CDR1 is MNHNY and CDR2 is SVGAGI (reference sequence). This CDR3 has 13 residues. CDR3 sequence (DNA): TGTGCCAGCAGTTATCTTAGTTGGAACGAGCAGTACTTC. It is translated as CASSYLSWNEQYF.

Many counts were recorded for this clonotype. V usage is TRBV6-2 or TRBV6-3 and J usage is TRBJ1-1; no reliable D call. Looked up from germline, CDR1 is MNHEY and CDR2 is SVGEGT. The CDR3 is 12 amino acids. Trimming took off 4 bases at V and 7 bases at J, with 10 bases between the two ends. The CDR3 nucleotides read TGTGCCAGCAGTTCACAGCCGTTTGAAGCTTTCTTT. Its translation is CASSSQPFEAFF.